This TCR beta chain came from a study of early T cells in non-severe SARS-CoV-2 infection. For the study at large: The authors sequenced bulk RNA from unsorted whole blood, leaving chains unpaired.

Researchers attached unique molecular identifiers to individual cDNA molecules. In TCRdb, the 5' RACE reads were re-called with MiXCR into one record per CDR3 protein. Of about 52,000 distinct CDR3 sequences listed, about 10% are singletons. V was cut by 5 bases and J by 7 bases, with 14 bases left in between. Germline V CDR1 and CDR2: SGHTA, FQGTGA. The CDR3 is 13 residues long. This clonotype was seen a few times. This sequence was found in an adult who was a healthcare worker with PCR-confirmed SARS-CoV-2 infection or an uninfected control (not recorded which). Sequenced material: whole blood. The chain joins TRBV7-3 to TRBJ1-2; D is ambiguous. CDR3 residues: CASSPGGSFGYTF. DNA for the CDR3: TGTGCCAGCAGCCCAGGAGGATCCTTTGGCTACACCTTC. Full variable domain (missing parts from reference TRBV7-3 and TRBJ1-2): GAGVSQTPSNKVTEKGKYVELRCDPISGHTALYWYRQSLGQGPEFLIYFQGTGAADDSGLPNDRFFAVRPEGSVSTLKIQRTERGDSAVYLCASSPGGSFGYTFGSGTRLTVV.